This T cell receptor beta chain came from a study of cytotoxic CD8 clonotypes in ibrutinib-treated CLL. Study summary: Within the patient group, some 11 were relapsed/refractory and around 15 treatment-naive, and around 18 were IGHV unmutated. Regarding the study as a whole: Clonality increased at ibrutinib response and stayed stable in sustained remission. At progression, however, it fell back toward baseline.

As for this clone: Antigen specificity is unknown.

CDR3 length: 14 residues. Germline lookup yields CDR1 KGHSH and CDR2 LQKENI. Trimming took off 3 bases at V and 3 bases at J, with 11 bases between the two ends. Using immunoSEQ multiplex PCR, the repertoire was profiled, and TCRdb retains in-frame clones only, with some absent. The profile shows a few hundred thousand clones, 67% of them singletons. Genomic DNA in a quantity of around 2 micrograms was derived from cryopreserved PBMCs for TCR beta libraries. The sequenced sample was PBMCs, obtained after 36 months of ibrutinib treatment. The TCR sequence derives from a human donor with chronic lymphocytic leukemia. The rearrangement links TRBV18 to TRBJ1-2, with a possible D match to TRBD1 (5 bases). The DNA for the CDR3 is TGTGCCAGCTCACCCTCCGCGACAGACTATGGCTACACCTTC. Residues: CASSPSATDYGYTF.